This T cell receptor beta chain stems from a study of blood T cell repertoires in COVID-19. This clone has only one observation. In germline, CDR1 is SGHVS, CDR2 FNYEAQ. The V gene lost 3 bases and the J gene lost 6 bases, with 20 bases spanning the gap. The CDR3 spans 17 residues. The data were produced by immunoSEQ multiplex PCR, yet TCRdb's version contains in-frame clones alone and is incomplete. The sample has fewer than 350,000 clones; about 89% are singletons. This receptor was taken from a middle-aged woman who had recovered from COVID-19. The chain employs TRBV7-6 and TRBJ1-4; maybe TRBD1 (5 bases). Sequencing used PBMCs or T cells enriched from blood (not recorded which). The DNA of the CDR3 is TGTGCCAGCAGCTTCCAAGGGCTGCGCGGGACCCATGAAAAACTGTTTTTT. Its translation is CASSFQGLRGTHEKLFF. Complete variable domain (other parts from reference TRBV7-6 and TRBJ1-4): GAGVSQSPRYKVTKRGQDVALRCDPISGHVSLYWYRQALGQGPEFLTYFNYEAQQDKSGLPNDRFSAERPEGSISTLTIQRTEQRDSAMYRCASSFQGLRGTHEKLFFGSGTQLSVL.